These 29 T cell receptor beta chains originate from one sample sequenced in a study of shared clonotypes between healthy human individuals. Repertoires were generated with immunoSEQ multiplex PCR, while TCRdb's copy carries only in-frame clones and drops some. The sample includes 630,000 or so clones, roughly 98% of them seen just once. Naive CD8 cells comprised CD45RO-negative, CCR7-positively selected cells, excluding terminally differentiated effector memory CD45RA+ cells. Sequences were obtained from naive CD8+ T cells sorted from blood. These receptors all stem from a man aged 30 to 39 in good health.

The CDR3 nucleotides are TGTGCCAGCAGCTCGGTCGGGAGGGCAGAGAACACCGGGGAGCTGTTTTTT. Translating gives CASSSVGRAENTGELFF. The chain joins TRBV11-2 to TRBJ2-2, with 8 bases fitting TRBD2. CDR1 and CDR2 (germline): SGHAT, FQNNGV. V was clipped by 4 bases and J by 1 base; unmatched bases: 8. This CDR3 has 17 residues.

The V call is TRBV27, the J call TRBJ2-1; 8 bases agree with TRBD2. The CDR3 runs to 14 residues. Germline CDR1 is MNHEY and CDR2 is SMNVEV (reference sequence). After removal of 0 bases from V and 9 bases from J, the junction contained 4 bases not matched to a gene. Written as DNA, the CDR3 is TGTGCCAGCAGTTTATCACCAGCGGGAGCTGAGCAGTTCTTC. Translated: CASSLSPAGAEQFF.

This chain connects TRBV29-1 to TRBJ1-2, with 7 bases lining up with TRBD1. V lost 0 bases, J lost 8 bases, and 9 bases stayed unmatched. Germline loops: CDR1 SQVTM, CDR2 ANQGSEA. This CDR3 region has 14 residues. The CDR3 DNA reads as TGCAGCGTTGAAGATTCTGACAGGGCATACGGCTACACCTTC. This gives the protein CSVEDSDRAYGYTF. Looking up the rest from reference TRBV29-1 and TRBJ1-2 gives the full variable domain: SAVISQKPSRDICQRGTSLTIQCQVDSQVTMMFWYRQQPGQSLTLIATANQGSEATYESGFVIDKFPISRPNLTFSTLTVSNMSPEDSSIYLCSVEDSDRAYGYTFGSGTRLTVV.

This sequence joins TRBV4-1 and TRBJ1-2, with 11 positions matching TRBD1. This CDR3 contains 13 residues. The germline gives CDR1 MGHRA, CDR2 YSYEKL. V dropped 4 bases and J dropped 6; count of bases not matched to a gene: 1. CDR3 DNA sequence: TGCGCCAGCAGCCGGACAGGGGGCAATGGCTACACCTTC. It yields the protein CASSRTGGNGYTF.

This sequence joins TRBV15 and TRBJ1-5; D is unresolved. The CDR3 length is 15 residues. Germline CDR1 reads LNHNV; CDR2 reads YYDKDF (reference sequence). The V gene lost 1 base and the J gene lost 0 bases, with 7 bases spanning the gap. DNA of the CDR3: TGTGCCACCAGCAGAGGGTACCATAGCAATCAGCCCCAGCATTTT. Its translation is CATSRGYHSNQPQHF.

V gene TRBV4-3 combines with J gene TRBJ1-3, with D unclear. The CDR3 has 15 residues. V was shortened by 1 base and J by 4 bases, with 11 bases between the two germline ends. Germline V gives CDR1 LGHNA, CDR2 YSLEER. CDR3 nucleotide sequence: TGCGCCAGCAGCCAAGTTCGCGACACAGGAAACACCATATATTTT. As protein: CASSQVRDTGNTIYF.

In this sample, this clone turned up once. The V gene is TRBV6-5, the J gene TRBJ2-1; 11 bases fit TRBD2. After removal of 4 bases from V and 9 bases from J, the junction contained 8 bases not matched to a gene. Germline V gene sequence: CDR1 MNHEY, CDR2 SVGAGI. This CDR3 comprises 15 residues. In DNA form, the CDR3 reads TGTGCCAGCAGTTTCCCCGGACTAGCGGGTAGTGAGCAGTTCTTC. Translating gives CASSFPGLAGSEQFF.

J is TRBJ1-5 and V is TRBV7-2, with D unclear. Germline V gene sequence: CDR1 SGHTA, CDR2 FQGNSA. This CDR3 spans 13 amino acids. Trimming took off 1 base at V and 1 base at J, with 2 bases between the two ends. The CDR3 bases are TGTGCCAGCAGCTTAGACAGCAATCAGCCCCAGCATTTT. It specifies CASSLDSNQPQHF.

The chain has TRBV10-3 and TRBJ2-2, with 9 nucleotides matching TRBD1. Unmatched junction bases numbered 11, after V lost 10 bases and J lost 5 bases. CDR3 size: 15 residues. Looked up from germline, CDR1 is ENHRY and CDR2 is SYGVKD. CDR3 protein: CASSPPGQGTGELFF. In nucleotides, the CDR3 is TGTGCCAGTTCACCCCCGGGACAGGGAACCGGGGAGCTGTTTTTT.

V and J are TRBV9 and TRBJ2-3, with 9 bases matching TRBD2. Per the germline V gene, CDR1 is SGDLS and CDR2 is YYNGEE. CDR3 length equals 19 residues. After removal of 4 bases from V and 2 bases from J, the junction contained 17 bases not matched to a gene. CDR3 in amino acids: CASSPEGLAGRLFTDTQYF. For the CDR3, the DNA is TGTGCCAGCAGCCCGGAGGGCCTAGCGGGGCGGTTGTTCACAGATACGCAGTATTTT.

V usage is TRBV2 and J usage is TRBJ2-7; 7 bases align to TRBD1. Unmatched junction bases numbered 13, after V lost 7 bases and J lost 4 bases. This CDR3 has 15 amino acids. Germline CDR1 is SNHLY and CDR2 is FYNNEI. In DNA form, the CDR3 reads TGTGCCAGCATCGACAGGGTTAAAGACCCATACGAGCAGTACTTC. It yields the protein CASIDRVKDPYEQYF.

The CDR3 region has the DNA TGTGCCAGCAGCGCCCTAACTAGCGGAAAAACCTACGAGCAGTACTTC. It codes for CASSALTSGKTYEQYF. This rearrangement joins TRBV14 to TRBJ2-7; the match to TRBD2 covers 8 bases. Germline V CDR1 and CDR2: SGHDN, FVKESK. The CDR3 runs to 16 residues. Germline trimming cut 5 bases from V and 2 bases from J; bases unmatched to any gene: 11.

This clone occurred once. The CDR3 DNA reads as TGCGCCAGCAGCGCGGACAGCTCCTACGAGCAGTACTTC. The encoded protein is CASSADSSYEQYF. This chain connects TRBV5-1 to TRBJ2-7; TRBD1 is a possible D gene (6 bases). CDR1 and CDR2 from the germline V gene are SGHRS and YFSETQ. CDR3 length: 13 amino acids. Trimming took 4 bases from V and 0 from J, leaving 8 bases between them. The complete variable domain, with remaining parts taken from reference TRBV5-1 and TRBJ2-7, reads KAGVTQTPRYLIKTRGQQVTLSCSPISGHRSVSWYQQTPGQGLQFLFEYFSETQRNKGNFPGRFSGRQFSNSRSEMNVSTLELGDSALYLCASSADSSYEQYFGPGTRLTVT.

The rearrangement uses TRBV7-9 and TRBJ2-7, with TRBD2 matching 8 bases. The junction had 16 bases not matched to a gene; V was cut back by 5 bases and J by 7 bases. This CDR3 spans 16 amino acids. CDR1 and CDR2 (germline): SEHNR, FQNEAQ (reference sequence). The CDR3 coding sequence is TGTGCCAGCAGCAATTCAACCGGGACTAGGGTTCGGGAGCAGTACTTC. As protein: CASSNSTGTRVREQYF.

CDR3 protein: CASSDRYHSYEQYF. In DNA, the CDR3 is TGTGCCAGCAGCGATAGATACCACTCCTACGAGCAGTACTTC. The J gene is TRBJ2-7, the V gene TRBV27; D is unresolved. Germline V CDR1 and CDR2: MNHEY, SMNVEV (reference sequence). The CDR3 runs 14 residues. V lost 6 bases and J lost 0, with 12 bases in between.

The chain carries TRBV5-6 and TRBJ1-5, with D uncertain. Germline CDR1 is SGHDT and CDR2 is YYEEEE. The length of the CDR3 is 15 residues. V lost 4 bases, J lost 3 bases, and 14 bases lay in between. The CDR3 reads CASSLVGVNNQPQHF. The CDR3 region has the DNA TGTGCCAGCAGCCTGGTGGGTGTGAACAATCAGCCCCAGCATTTT.

This chain uses TRBV6-6 with TRBJ2-3, with 7 bases fitting TRBD1. The CDR3 length is 16 residues. Trimming removed 6 bases from V and 4 bases from J; junction bases left unmatched: 13. Germline assignment: CDR1 MNHNY and CDR2 SVGAGI (reference sequence). The CDR3 sequence: CASSLLSGGSADTQYF. CDR3 nucleotide sequence: TGTGCCAGCAGCCTTTTGTCAGGGGGTAGCGCAGATACGCAGTATTTT.

The rearrangement joins TRBV27 to TRBJ2-1, with D possibly TRBD2 on 5 matching bases. Germline lookup yields CDR1 MNHEY and CDR2 SMNVEV (reference sequence). V was clipped by 5 bases and J by 4 bases, with 12 bases between them. The CDR3 runs to 14 residues. CDR3 nucleotides: TGTGCCAGCAGTACAGAGAGACTATACAATGAGCAGTTCTTC. It specifies CASSTERLYNEQFF.

This chain uses TRBV14 with TRBJ1-5; D might be TRBD1 (5 bases). Germline CDR1 reads SGHDN; CDR2 reads FVKESK. Trimming shortened V by 1 base and J by 5 bases, and 9 bases separated the two germline ends. CDR3 length equals 14 residues. The CDR3 nucleotides are TGTGCCAGCAGCCAAGGGGGCTACGATCAGCCCCAGCATTTT. Translated: CASSQGGYDQPQHF.

This chain connects TRBV4-2 to TRBJ2-3; D is unresolved. Germline-derived CDR1 and CDR2 are LGHNA and YNFKEQ. This CDR3 is built from 14 residues. Trimming pared 1 base from V and 2 bases from J, leaving 7 bases between. The CDR3 loop is CASSQGVNTDTQYF. Here the CDR3 DNA reads TGTGCCAGCAGCCAAGGGGTAAACACAGATACGCAGTATTTT.

The J gene is TRBJ1-1, the V gene TRBV11-2; 8 bases align to TRBD1. This CDR3 region has 14 residues. Germline V CDR1 and CDR2: SGHAT, FQNNGV. Trimming at V came to 6 bases and at J to 0 bases, leaving 3 bases not matched to a gene. This CDR3 is CASRQGEMNTEAFF. CDR3 sequence (DNA): TGTGCCAGCAGACAGGGGGAAATGAACACTGAAGCTTTCTTT.

V usage is TRBV27 and J usage is TRBJ2-1; 8 bases map to TRBD2. The V gene's germline CDR1 is MNHEY and CDR2 SMNVEV (reference sequence). The V gene end was trimmed by 5 bases and the J gene end by 9 bases; junction bases not matched to a gene: 6. The CDR3 covers 13 residues. The CDR3 nucleotides read TGTGCCAGCAGTAGGGGACTAGTTGGTGAGCAGTTCTTC. Amino acid sequence: CASSRGLVGEQFF.

The chain uses TRBV29-1 and TRBJ2-7; possible D gene TRBD2, 5 bases. V was pared by 0 bases and J by 3 bases, with 9 bases between. The CDR3 has 13 residues. The germline V gene has CDR1 SQVTM and CDR2 ANQGSEA. CDR3 in amino acids: CSVEDRGFYEQYF. CDR3 coding DNA: TGCAGCGTTGAAGATCGGGGTTTCTACGAGCAGTACTTC.

Details on this clone: This specimen includes other DNA sequences encoding the same CDR3. The CDR3 is CASSDGSYEQYF. CDR3 in DNA: TGTGCCAGCAGTGATGGCTCCTACGAGCAGTACTTC. The genes are TRBV2 and TRBJ2-7, with D hard to call. The V end lost 3 bases, the J end lost 0 bases, and 3 bases lay between the germline ends. The V gene's germline CDR1 is SNHLY and CDR2 FYNNEI. This CDR3 is 12 amino acids long.

The chain couples TRBV18 to TRBJ2-7; 7 bases fit TRBD1. Germline V lookup: CDR1 KGHSH, CDR2 LQKENI. Trimming removed 3 bases from V and 3 bases from J; junction bases left unmatched: 2. CDR3 length: 13 residues. Written as DNA, the CDR3 is TGTGCCAGCTCACCGGGACAGATCTACGAGCAGTACTTC. Translation gives CASSPGQIYEQYF. The variable domain in full, with the rest retrieved from reference TRBV18 and TRBJ2-7, is NAGVMQNPRHLVRRRGQEARLRCSPMKGHSHVYWYRQLPEEGLKFMVYLQKENIIDESGMPKERFSAEFPKEGPSILRIQQVVRGDSAAYFCASSPGQIYEQYFGPGTRLTVT.

Only one count was recorded for this clone. V is TRBV29-1 and J is TRBJ2-1; 9 nucleotides line up with TRBD2. Germline V gene data show CDR1 as SQVTM and CDR2 as ANQGSEA. The CDR3 has 15 amino acids. V was pared by 3 bases and J by 3 bases, with 6 bases of the junction left unmatched. Here the CDR3 DNA reads TGCAGCGTTGATAGAGCGGGAGGTAACTACAATGAGCAGTTCTTC. Its translation is CSVDRAGGNYNEQFF.

The J gene is TRBJ2-3, the V gene TRBV13, with TRBD2 matching 11 bases. CDR1 and CDR2 (germline): PRHDT, FYEKMQ (reference sequence). V was pared by 5 bases and J by 6 bases, with 7 bases of the junction left unmatched. The CDR3 runs to 15 residues. CDR3 protein: CASSPTSGSKDTQYF. CDR3 coding DNA: TGTGCCAGCAGCCCCACTAGCGGGAGTAAGGATACGCAGTATTTT.

The CDR3 DNA sequence: TGCGCCAGCAGCTGGCAGGGAGCGGAGTACAATGAGCAGTTCTTC. Translation: CASSWQGAEYNEQFF. The V call is TRBV5-1, the J call TRBJ2-1, with D perhaps assigned TRBD1 or TRBD2 (5 bases each). In germline, CDR1 is SGHRS, CDR2 YFSETQ. This CDR3 comprises 15 residues. V dropped 3 bases and J dropped 4 bases, with 14 bases sitting between them.

The CDR3, as DNA: TGTGCCAGCAGCTTAAGTCAGGGGCGCCTTTACGAGCAGTACTTC. This codes for CASSLSQGRLYEQYF. The chain recombines TRBV11-2 with TRBJ2-7, with D tentatively TRBD1 (6 bases). The CDR3 is made up of 15 amino acids. Germline V CDR1 and CDR2: SGHAT, FQNNGV. Trimming left V 2 bases short and J 4 bases short, with 15 bases between.